Listed below are T cell receptor beta chains from one sample, sequenced in a study of T cell repertoires in cytomegalovirus infection. Using its own MiXCR run on the reads, TCRdb lists one record per CDR3 protein. The data contain about 770,000 distinct CDR3 sequences, 25% to 35% of them singletons. These receptors' targets are unknown. The sample in question was cultured CD8+ T cells from PBMCs, obtained from culture after CMV antigen stimulation. The source of these receptors is a human donor in good health (CMV status not recorded). Some clones in this sample may be carry-over from other donors' samples. The CDR3 runs from the conserved cysteine through the conserved F or W. D genes are given only for firm matches. Clone size is not always given. Where it is, it says once, few, many or a class for expanded clones.

TRBJ1-3,TRBV7-2,many,14,.,TGTGCCAGCAGCTTAGGACTCTCTGGAAACACCATATATTTT,CASSLGLSGNTIYF
TRBJ2-3,TRBV25-1,few,16,TRBD1,TGTGCCAGCAGTGTCGCGACAGGGATAGGCACAGATACGCAGTATTTT,CASSVATGIGTDTQYF
TRBJ1-4,TRBV7-8,many,16,TRBD1,TGTGCCAGCAGCAGAACAGGGGAGGAAACTAATGAAAAACTGTTTTTT,CASSRTGEETNEKLFF
TRBJ1-5,TRBV9,few,15,.,TGTGCCAGCAGCGTAGCGGGACAAATCAATCAGCCCCAGCATTTT,CASSVAGQINQPQHF
TRBJ1-3,TRBV20-1,.,16,TRBD1,TGCAGTGCTAGGCCCGACAGGGATTCCTATGGAAACACCATATATTTT,CSARPDRDSYGNTIYF
TRBJ1-1,TRBV2,few,14,.,TGTGCCAGCAGGCCGAGCCTGGGGAACACTGAAGCTTTCTTT,CASRPSLGNTEAFF
TRBJ2-3,TRBV7-9,few,14,.,TGTGCCAGCAGCAGGGTGGGGGCAACAGATACGCAGTATTTT,CASSRVGATDTQYF
TRBJ2-5,TRBV11-2,few,18,.,TGTGCCAGCAGCTTAGATCCCGGAGGCCTCTATCCACAAGAGACCCAGTACTTC,CASSLDPGGLYPQETQYF
TRBJ1-1,TRBV7-6,few,11,.,TGTGCCAGCAGCTCGACCAAGGAAGCTTTCTTT,CASSSTKEAFF
TRBJ2-7,TRBV7-1,.,16,.,TGTGCCAGCAGCTCGGGGACATCTGTATTCTCCTACGAGCAGTACTTC,CASSSGTSVFSYEQYF
TRBJ2-7,TRBV7-9,many,18,TRBD1,TGTGCCAGCAGCTTATACCCTCCCCCGGACAGGTGGAGCTACGAGCAGTACTTC,CASSLYPPPDRWSYEQYF
TRBJ2-1,TRBV19,few,17,TRBD2,TGTGCCAGTAGTATAGATCGGGGGGGCGCAGACTACAATGAGCAGTTCTTC,CASSIDRGGADYNEQFF
TRBJ2-2,TRBV7-6,few,13,.,TGTGCCAGCAGCCGTACAGGGCCCGGGGAGCTGTTTTTT,CASSRTGPGELFF
TRBJ1-1,TRBV7-2,.,15,.,TGTGCCAGCAGCTTATATTGGGGGTGGGACACTGAAGCTTTCTTT,CASSLYWGWDTEAFF
TRBJ1-5,TRBV7-2,few,13,.,TGTGCCAGCAGCTTGTTGTGGAATCAGCCCCAGCATTTT,CASSLLWNQPQHF
TRBJ1-1,TRBV5-1,few,14,.,TGCGCCAGCAGCTCAGACAGACTTCTAACTGAAGCTTTCTTT,CASSSDRLLTEAFF
TRBJ2-1,TRBV29-1,few,14,TRBD2,TGCAGCGTTGGGGCGGGGGGTTCCTACAATGAGCAGTTCTTC,CSVGAGGSYNEQFF
TRBJ2-3,TRBV12-3/TRBV12-4,few,16,.,TGTGCCAGCAGCTCCGGGACTCCGTGGCACACAGATACGCAGTATTTT,CASSSGTPWHTDTQYF
TRBJ2-5,TRBV15,.,14,.,TGTGCCACCAGCCCGACGGGGGCAGGGGAGACCCAGTACTTC,CATSPTGAGETQYF
TRBJ1-6,TRBV7-8,many,16,TRBD1,TGTGCCAGCAGCTCGAGGGGGCTTTCCTATAATTCACCCCTCCACTTT,CASSSRGLSYNSPLHF
TRBJ1-2,TRBV20-1,few,15,.,TGCAGTGCTGCAATGTATAGGGAATGGGTTATGGGCTACACCTTC,CSAAMYREWVMGYTF
TRBJ1-2,TRBV25-1,few,15,TRBD1,TGTGCCAGCAGTGAATATCGACAGGGGGCGGAAGGCTACACCTTC,CASSEYRQGAEGYTF
TRBJ2-7,TRBV4-2,.,16,.,TGTGCCAGCAGCCAAGATCGCGGGGGCTTCTCCTACGAGCAGTACTTC,CASSQDRGGFSYEQYF
TRBJ2-1,TRBV7-2,.,17,TRBD1,TGTGCCAGCTGGGGGGACAGGGGGTTAAGGGTGGGCAATGAGCAGTTCTTC,CASWGDRGLRVGNEQFF
TRBJ1-5,TRBV24-1,.,14,.,TGTGCCACCAGTGATACCGATAGCAATCAGCCCCAGCATTTT,CATSDTDSNQPQHF
TRBJ2-7,TRBV19,.,14,.,TGTGCCAGTAGTATGTACGGAAGTAGCTACGAGCAGTACTTC,CASSMYGSSYEQYF
TRBJ2-3,TRBV11-2,.,16,TRBD2,TGTGCCAGCAGCTCCCGTCCGGGGGGTAGCACAGATACGCAGTATTTT,CASSSRPGGSTDTQYF
TRBJ2-3,TRBV9,.,12,.,TGTGCCAGCAGCGTAAAACCAGATACGCAGTATTTT,CASSVKPDTQYF
TRBJ1-2,TRBV7-2,few,16,TRBD1,TGTGCCAGCAGCTCCCGTGGGACAGGGGGCAAGGGTGGCTACACCTTC,CASSSRGTGGKGGYTF
TRBJ1-5,TRBV7-2,.,16,.,TGTGCCAGCAGCCGTGACGGGGGCTTTAGCAATCAGCCCCAGCATTTT,CASSRDGGFSNQPQHF
TRBJ1-2,TRBV6-5,.,15,TRBD1,TGTGCCAGCAGTGCTCCGGGACAGTGGGGCTATGGCTACACCTTC,CASSAPGQWGYGYTF
TRBJ2-1,TRBV10-3,.,17,.,TGTGCCATCAGTGAGTCGATGGGGGCGGGCTCCTACAATGAGCAGTTCTTC,CAISESMGAGSYNEQFF
TRBJ2-3,TRBV6-5,few,15,TRBD1,TGTGCCAGCAAGTCAGGCCAGGGGGCATCGGATACGCAGTATTTT,CASKSGQGASDTQYF
TRBJ1-5,TRBV12-3/TRBV12-4,.,12,.,TGTGCCAGCAGTCCCTCAGAGCAGCCCCAGCATTTT,CASSPSEQPQHF
TRBJ1-3,TRBV6-6,.,17,.,TGTGCCAGCAGTTACTTACAGGGCAGGGACTCTGGAAACACCATATATTTT,CASSYLQGRDSGNTIYF
TRBJ1-2,TRBV7-9,few,12,.,TGTGCCAGCAGCAACTACCAGGGGGGCTACACCTTC,CASSNYQGGYTF
TRBJ2-7,TRBV7-9,many,21,TRBD2,TGTGCCAGCAGCTCGACCCTACCCGGGGAGCGGGAGGGCTACAGCTCCTACGAGCAGTACTTC,CASSSTLPGEREGYSSYEQYF
TRBJ1-1,TRBV4-3,.,14,.,TGCGCCAGCAGCCAAGAAAAGGGACGGGCTGAAGCTTTCTTT,CASSQEKGRAEAFF
TRBJ1-1,TRBV28,few,14,TRBD1,TGTGCCAGCATCCCGGACAGGCCGAACACTGAAGCTTTCTTT,CASIPDRPNTEAFF
TRBJ1-5,TRBV6-2/TRBV6-3,few,17,.,TGTGCCAGCAGTTACCCCCCCGGGGACGGATCCAATCAGCCCCAGCATTTT,CASSYPPGDGSNQPQHF
TRBJ1-1,TRBV4-1,.,18,.,TGCGCCAGCAGCCAAGACGCGTTGGGGGGAGGCGTTGGCACTGAAGCTTTCTTT,CASSQDALGGGVGTEAFF
TRBJ2-1,TRBV2,.,12,.,TGTGCCAGCAGTGAAATGAGGAATGAGCAGTTCTTC,CASSEMRNEQFF
TRBJ1-1,TRBV20-1,.,16,.,TGCAGTGCTAGAGACCCGGGACCCGGCGGCTCCACTGAAGCTTTCTTT,CSARDPGPGGSTEAFF
TRBJ1-1,TRBV7-6,.,15,.,TGTGCCAGCAGCTTAGATCCAGACTGGAGCACTGAAGCTTTCTTT,CASSLDPDWSTEAFF